This T cell receptor (beta chain) was sequenced in a study of cytomegalovirus exposure and HLA in healthy donors. Study overall: Prior work identified 95 million to 120 million unique TCR beta sequences in some 200 million T cells. Study-wide results and limits: Beyond CMV serostatus, there was no information to go on about immune exposure.

Trimming cost V 0 bases and J 3 bases, with 10 bases left between them. Germline CDR1 reads SGHRS; CDR2 reads YFSETQ. CDR3 length equals 14 residues. Points on this clone: Its antigen remains unknown.

The study ran its PCR with 60 Vbeta and 13 Jbeta primers. The protocol was immunoSEQ multiplex PCR, while the TCRdb copy is restricted to in-frame clones and leaves out a portion. The sample lists 140,000 or so clones; around 90% were seen once. Sequencing was performed on PBMCs. The source is a woman aged 40 to 55 in good health and CMV-seronegative. This sequence joins TRBV5-1 and TRBJ2-7, with D unclear. Here the CDR3 reads CASSLAPGIYEQYF. CDR3 DNA sequence: TGCGCCAGCAGCTTGGCCCCAGGTATCTACGAGCAGTACTTC.